The 2 T cell receptor beta chains below all came from one sample that was sequenced in a study of CD8+ T cells in alopecia areata. After isolation, RNA underwent reverse transcription to generate cDNA as the sequencing template. TCRdb's copy holds only in-frame clones and misses some; the assay was immunoSEQ multiplex PCR. Of 120,000 or so clones listed, 47% were seen once; the top ten hold 10%. The sequenced material came from NKG2D-low CD8+ T cells sorted from blood. All receptors derive from a human donor with alopecia areata.

The V call is TRBV29-1, the J call TRBJ2-7; D might be TRBD1 (5 bases). V lost 5 bases and J 1 base, leaving 9 bases between the germline ends. Germline values: CDR1 SQVTM, CDR2 ANQGSEA. The CDR3 consists of 12 residues. This CDR3 reads CSVQGGSYEQYF. In DNA form, the CDR3 reads TGCAGCGTTCAGGGCGGATCCTACGAGCAGTACTTC.

The chain combines TRBV29-1 with TRBJ2-2; 9 bases line up with TRBD2. Germline CDR1 reads SQVTM; CDR2 reads ANQGSEA. The CDR3 is 17 residues long. The trim removed 3 bases at V and 3 bases at J, leaving 11 bases unmatched. The CDR3 loop is CSVDLAGPEGDTGELFF. The DNA of the CDR3 is TGCAGCGTTGATCTAGCGGGGCCCGAGGGGGACACCGGGGAGCTGTTTTTT.